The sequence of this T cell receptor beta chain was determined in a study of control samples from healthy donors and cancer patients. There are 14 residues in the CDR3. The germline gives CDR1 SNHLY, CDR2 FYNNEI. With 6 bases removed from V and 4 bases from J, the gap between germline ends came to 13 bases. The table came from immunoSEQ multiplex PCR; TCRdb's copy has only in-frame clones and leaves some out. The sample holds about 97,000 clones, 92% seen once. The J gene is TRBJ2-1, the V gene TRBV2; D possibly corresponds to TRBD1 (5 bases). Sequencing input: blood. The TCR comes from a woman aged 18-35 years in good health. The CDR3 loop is CASRDTDSYNEQFF. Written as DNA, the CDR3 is TGTGCCAGCAGGGACACTGACAGTTACAATGAGCAGTTCTTC.